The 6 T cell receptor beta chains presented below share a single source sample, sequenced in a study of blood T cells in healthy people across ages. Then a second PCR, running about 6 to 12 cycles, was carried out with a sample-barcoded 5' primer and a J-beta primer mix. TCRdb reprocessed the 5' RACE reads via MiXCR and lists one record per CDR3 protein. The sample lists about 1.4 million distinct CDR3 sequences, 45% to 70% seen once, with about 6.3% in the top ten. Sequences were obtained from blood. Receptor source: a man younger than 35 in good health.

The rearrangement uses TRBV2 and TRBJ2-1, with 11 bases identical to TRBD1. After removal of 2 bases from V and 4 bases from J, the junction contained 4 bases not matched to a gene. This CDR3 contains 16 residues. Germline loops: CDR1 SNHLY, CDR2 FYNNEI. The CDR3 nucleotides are TGTGCCAGCAGTGAAATTGGGACAGGGGGATACAATGAGCAGTTCTTC. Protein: CASSEIGTGGYNEQFF. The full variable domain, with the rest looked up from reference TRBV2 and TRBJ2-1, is EPEVTQTPSHQVTQMGQEVILRCVPISNHLYFYWYRQILGQKVEFLVSFYNNEISEKSEIFDDQFSVERPDGSNFTLKIRSTKLEDSAMYFCASSEIGTGGYNEQFFGPGTRLTVL.

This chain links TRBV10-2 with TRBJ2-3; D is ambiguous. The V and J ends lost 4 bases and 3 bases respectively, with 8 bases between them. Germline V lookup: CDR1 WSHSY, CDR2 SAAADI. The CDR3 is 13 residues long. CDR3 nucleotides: TGCGCCAGCAGTGCCGTACAAACAGATACGCAGTATTTT. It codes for CASSAVQTDTQYF.

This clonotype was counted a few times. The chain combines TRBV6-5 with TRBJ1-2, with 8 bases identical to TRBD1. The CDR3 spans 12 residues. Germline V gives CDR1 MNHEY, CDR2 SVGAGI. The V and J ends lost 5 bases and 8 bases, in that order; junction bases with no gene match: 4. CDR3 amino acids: CASSTGQGGYTF. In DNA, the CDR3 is TGTGCCAGCAGTACCGGACAGGGCGGCTACACCTTC.

CDR3 protein: CASSSRTGGHSQETQYF. The CDR3 coding sequence is TGCGCCAGCAGCTCCCGAACAGGGGGCCATAGCCAAGAGACCCAGTACTTC. The V gene is TRBV5-1, the J gene TRBJ2-5; TRBD1 agrees at 9 bases. The ends lost 3 bases at V and 1 base at J; junction bases unmatched: 10. Germline values: CDR1 SGHRS, CDR2 YFSETQ. The CDR3 consists of 17 residues.

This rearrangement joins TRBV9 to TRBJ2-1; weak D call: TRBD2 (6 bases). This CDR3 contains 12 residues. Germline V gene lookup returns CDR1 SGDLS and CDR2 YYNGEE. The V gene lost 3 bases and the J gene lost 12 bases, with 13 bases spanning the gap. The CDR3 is CASSADGTVQFF. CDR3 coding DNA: TGTGCCAGCAGCGCCGACGGGACTGTGCAGTTCTTC.

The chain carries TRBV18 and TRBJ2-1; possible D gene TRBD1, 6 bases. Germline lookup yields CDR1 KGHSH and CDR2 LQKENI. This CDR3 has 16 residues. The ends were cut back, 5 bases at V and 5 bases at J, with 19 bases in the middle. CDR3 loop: CASSFTGTLAHNEQFF. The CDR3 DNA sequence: TGTGCCAGCTCATTCACCGGGACACTCGCCCACAATGAGCAGTTCTTC.